Shown below are 5 T cell receptor beta chains from a single sample sequenced in a study of post-analysis software for immune sequencing data. Unique molecular identifiers were built into the TCR beta cDNA libraries. In TCRdb, the PCR reads were re-called with MiXCR into one record per CDR3 protein. The table shows about 160,000 distinct CDR3 sequences, with 35% to 40% occurring only once. The input for sequencing was blood, taken after autologous hematopoietic stem cell transplantation. These receptors were collected from a girl aged 10-17 years with multiple sclerosis.

In regard to this clonotype: The junction departs from the called germline gene at one end, perhaps through a read error. The J gene is TRBJ1-6, the V gene TRBV6-6; D possibly corresponds to TRBD1 (5 bases). CDR1 and CDR2 from the germline V gene are MNHNY and SVGAGI (reference sequence). The CDR3 is made up of 17 amino acids. The CDR3 loop reads CASSYSFQGAYNLPLHF. The DNA for the CDR3 is TGTGCCAGCAGTTACTCTTTCCAAGGGGCGTATAATTTACCCCTCCACTTT.

This clonotype came up a few times. The rearrangement links TRBV5-6 to TRBJ2-3, with 8 bases matching TRBD2. CDR1 is SGHDT and CDR2 is YYEEEE in the germline V gene. With 4 bases clipped from V and 4 bases from J, the junction kept 8 bases outside the gene matches. The CDR3 runs 15 residues. The DNA for the CDR3 is TGTGCCAGCAGCCAGAGCGGGAGCGGCGCAGATACGCAGTATTTT. This sequence encodes CASSQSGSGADTQYF.

V gene TRBV27 combines with J gene TRBJ2-5; TRBD2 matches 14 bases. The end of the DNA fits TRBJ2-7 better, so the J call may be wrong. CDR3 length: 17 amino acids. Germline CDR1 is MNHEY and CDR2 is SMNVEV (reference sequence). In DNA, the CDR3 is TGTGCCAGCAGTTTGCGTGGACTAGCGGGGGGTCTATACGAGCAGTACTTC. Translated: CASSLRGLAGGLYEQYF.

This clonotype was seen more than once but under ten times. The chain links TRBV6-5 to TRBJ2-1; D tentatively fits TRBD1 or TRBD2 (5 bases each). V lost 2 bases and J 0 bases, leaving 11 bases between the germline ends. The CDR3 runs 16 residues. CDR1 and CDR2 (germline): MNHEY, SVGAGI. This chain's CDR3 is CASSYRGVSSYNEQFF. The CDR3 nucleotides read TGTGCCAGCAGTTACCGGGGCGTTAGCTCCTACAATGAGCAGTTCTTC.

This chain connects TRBV3-1 to TRBJ2-1; possible D gene TRBD1, 6 bases. Germline CDR1 LGHDT, CDR2 YNNKEL (reference sequence). The CDR3 totals 15 residues. V lost 2 bases to trimming and J lost 1 base, with 9 bases between them. The chain's CDR3 is CASSQTGISYNEQFF. The CDR3 DNA reads as TGTGCCAGCAGCCAAACAGGGATATCCTACAATGAGCAGTTCTTC.